This TCR beta chain was found in a study of blood T cells in healthy people across ages. Primers used in a second PCR of about 6 to 11 cycles were a sample-barcoded 5' primer and a J-beta primer mix. TCRdb reanalysed the 5' RACE reads using MiXCR and keeps one entry per CDR3 protein. Found here are over 1,500,000 distinct CDR3 sequences, about two fifths of them singletons; the top ten hold about 21%. Trimming took 5 bases from V and 11 from J; bases not matched to a gene: 16. Germline V CDR1 and CDR2: LGHNA, YSLEER. The CDR3 totals 15 residues. Material for sequencing was blood. This chain uses TRBV4-3 with TRBJ2-5; TRBD2 matches at 8 bases. The TCR was taken from a human donor in good health. CDR3 bases: TGCGCCAGCAGCTCCGGGACTAGGAACCTACGAGGGCAGTACTTC. Translating it yields CASSSGTRNLRGQYF.